The 10 T cell receptor beta chains reported below all come from one sample, sequenced in a study of T cell responses to AZD1222 COVID-19 vaccine. Method: immunoSEQ multiplex PCR; TCRdb's copy keeps in-frame clones and lacks some. The sample yields about 150,000 clones, approximately 90% seen once. The starting material was peripheral blood, obtained on day 0 of AZD1222 vaccination. Receptors originate from an adult in good health.

The J gene is TRBJ2-2, the V gene TRBV5-1; the D gene is possibly TRBD1 (5 bases). Per germline, CDR1 SGHRS and CDR2 YFSETQ. Deletions cut 3 bases from V and 7 bases from J, with 10 bases between. The CDR3 consists of 13 residues. The CDR3 nucleotides are TGCGCCAGCAGCTCCGACAGTTTCGGGGAGCTGTTTTTT. It encodes CASSSDSFGELFF.

The V and J genes are TRBV27 and TRBJ1-2, with a possible D match to TRBD1 (6 bases). CDR1 is MNHEY and CDR2 is SMNVEV in the germline V gene (reference sequence). The CDR3 length is 14 residues. V dropped 3 bases and J dropped 6 bases, with 14 bases sitting between them. For the CDR3, the DNA is TGTGCCAGCAGTTTGGTCCAGGGGTTCGATGGCTACACCTTC. Protein: CASSLVQGFDGYTF.

A single count supports this clone. The V call is TRBV9, the J call TRBJ2-2; 7 positions agree with TRBD2. Germline V gene data show CDR1 as SGDLS and CDR2 as YYNGEE. V was clipped by 5 bases and J by 10 bases; unmatched bases: 14. This CDR3 is built from 15 residues. The CDR3, as DNA: TGTGCCAGCAGTGGGAGGGCTAGTCCCAGTTTGGAGCTGTTTTTT. Its translation: CASSGRASPSLELFF.

This clone was picked up a small number of times. The genes are TRBV7-8 and TRBJ2-5; D gene ambiguous. There are 16 residues in the CDR3. Trimming left V 1 base short and J 0 bases short, with 12 bases between. Germline V gives CDR1 SGHVS, CDR2 FQNEAQ. CDR3 region: CASSLVTSLYQETQYF. The CDR3 bases are TGTGCCAGCAGCTTAGTCACTTCCTTGTACCAAGAGACCCAGTACTTC.

This clone was seen a few times. The rearrangement uses TRBV19 and TRBJ2-2, with D unresolved. The germline V gene has CDR1 LNHDA and CDR2 SQIVND (reference sequence). This CDR3 is built from 12 residues. V lost 5 bases and J lost 7, with 8 bases in between. For the CDR3, the DNA is TGTGCCAGTAGTCTGTCGATCGGGGAGCTGTTTTTT. This gives the protein CASSLSIGELFF. The full variable domain, completed using reference TRBV19 and TRBJ2-2, is DGGITQSPKYLFRKEGQNVTLSCEQNLNHDAMYWYRQDPGQGLRLIYYSQIVNDFQKGDIAEGYSVSREKKESFPLTVTSAQKNPTAFYLCASSLSIGELFFGEGSRLTVL.

The chain has TRBV19 and TRBJ1-4; 9 bases are shared with TRBD1. Unmatched junction bases numbered 3, after V lost 4 bases and J lost 3 bases. This CDR3 spans 15 amino acids. CDR1 is LNHDA, CDR2 SQIVND, per germline (reference sequence). For the CDR3, the DNA is TGTGCCAGTAGTACGTGGACAGGGGCTAATGAAAAACTGTTTTTT. It codes for CASSTWTGANEKLFF.

The chain employs TRBV4-1 and TRBJ2-3; D is perhaps TRBD2 (5 bases). The V gene's germline CDR1 is MGHRA and CDR2 YSYEKL. The V and J ends lost 1 base and 2 bases respectively, with 10 bases between them. The CDR3 has 15 amino acids. The CDR3 sequence: CASSQVLAATDTQYF. The CDR3 DNA is TGCGCCAGCAGCCAAGTCCTAGCTGCCACAGATACGCAGTATTTT.

The chain couples TRBV5-1 to TRBJ1-1; tentatively, D is TRBD1 (5 bases). Germline V gene data show CDR1 as SGHRS and CDR2 as YFSETQ. The CDR3 is 14 residues long. The V end was cut by 5 bases, the J end by 3 bases, with 14 bases between. The CDR3 spells CASSRVGVDTEAFF. DNA of the CDR3: TGCGCCAGCAGTCGGGTAGGGGTGGACACTGAAGCTTTCTTT.

This clone showed up just once. This rearrangement joins TRBV5-4 to TRBJ2-7; D is undetermined. The length of the CDR3 is 14 residues. Trimming shortened V by 2 bases and J by 0 bases, and 9 bases separated the two germline ends. Looked up from germline, CDR1 is SGHNT and CDR2 is YYREEE (reference sequence). For the CDR3, the DNA is TGTGCCAGCAGCTTAATTCCGAGCTCCTACGAGCAGTACTTC. Translation gives CASSLIPSSYEQYF. The full variable domain, with the rest looked up from reference TRBV5-4 and TRBJ2-7, is ETGVTQSPTHLIKTRGQQVTLRCSSQSGHNTVSWYQQALGQGPQFIFQYYREEENGRGNFPPRFSGLQFPNYSSELNVNALELDDSALYLCASSLIPSSYEQYFGPGTRLTVT.

V gene TRBV11-1 combines with J gene TRBJ2-1, with D possibly matching TRBD2 (6 bases). V was cut by 5 bases and J by 12 bases, with 17 bases left in between. Germline-derived CDR1 and CDR2 are SGHAT and FQDESV (reference sequence). The CDR3 has 13 residues. CDR3 loop: CASSPAGTSTQFF. CDR3 nucleotides: TGTGCCAGCAGCCCCGCCGGTACTAGCACGCAGTTCTTC. The full variable domain, with the rest looked up from reference TRBV11-1 and TRBJ2-1, is EAEVAQSPRYKITEKSQAVAFWCDPISGHATLYWYRQILGQGPELLVQFQDESVVDDSQLPKDRFSAERLKGVDSTLKIQPAELGDSAMYLCASSPAGTSTQFFGPGTRLTVL.